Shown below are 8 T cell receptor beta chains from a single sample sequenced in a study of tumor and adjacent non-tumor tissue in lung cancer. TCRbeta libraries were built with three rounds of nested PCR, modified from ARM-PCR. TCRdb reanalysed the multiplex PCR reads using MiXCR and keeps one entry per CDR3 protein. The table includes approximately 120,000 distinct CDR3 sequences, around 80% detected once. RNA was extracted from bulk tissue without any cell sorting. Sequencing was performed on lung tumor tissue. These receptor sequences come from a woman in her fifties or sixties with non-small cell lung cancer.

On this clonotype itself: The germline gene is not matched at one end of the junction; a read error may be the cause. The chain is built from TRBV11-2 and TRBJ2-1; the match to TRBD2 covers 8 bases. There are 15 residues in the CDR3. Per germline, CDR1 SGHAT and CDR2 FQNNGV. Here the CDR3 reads CASSLANGGADEQFF. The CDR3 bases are TGTGCCAGTAGCTTAGCTAACGGGGGGGCGGATGAGCAGTTTTTC.

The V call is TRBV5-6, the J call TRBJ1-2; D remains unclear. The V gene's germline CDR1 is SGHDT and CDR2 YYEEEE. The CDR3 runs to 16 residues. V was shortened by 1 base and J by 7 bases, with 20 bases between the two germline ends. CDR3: CASSLSLVTLSAGYTF. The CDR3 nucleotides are TGTGCCAGCAGCTTGTCTCTAGTGACATTGAGCGCTGGCTACACCTTC.

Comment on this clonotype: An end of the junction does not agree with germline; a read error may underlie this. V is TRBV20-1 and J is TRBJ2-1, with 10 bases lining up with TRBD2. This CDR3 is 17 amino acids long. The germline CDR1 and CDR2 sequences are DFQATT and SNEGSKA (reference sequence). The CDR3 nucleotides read TGCAGTACCCCTGATGCCGCGAGGACTAGCGGAAGAGGCGAGCGGTTCTTC. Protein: CSTPDAARTSGRGERFF.

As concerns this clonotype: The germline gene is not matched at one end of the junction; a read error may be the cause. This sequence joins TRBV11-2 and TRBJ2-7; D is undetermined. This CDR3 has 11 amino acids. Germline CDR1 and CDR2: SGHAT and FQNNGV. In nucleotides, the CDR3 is TGTGCCAGCAGCTTAGCCTCTGAGCAGTGCTTC. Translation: CASSLASEQCF.

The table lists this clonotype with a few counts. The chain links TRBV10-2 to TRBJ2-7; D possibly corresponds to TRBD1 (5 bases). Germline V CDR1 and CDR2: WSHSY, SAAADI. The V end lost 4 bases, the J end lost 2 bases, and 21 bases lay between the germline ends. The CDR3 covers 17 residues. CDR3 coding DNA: TGCGCCAGCAGTGGGGTACTTGACAGACAATATACCTACGAGCAGTACTTC. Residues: CASSGVLDRQYTYEQYF.

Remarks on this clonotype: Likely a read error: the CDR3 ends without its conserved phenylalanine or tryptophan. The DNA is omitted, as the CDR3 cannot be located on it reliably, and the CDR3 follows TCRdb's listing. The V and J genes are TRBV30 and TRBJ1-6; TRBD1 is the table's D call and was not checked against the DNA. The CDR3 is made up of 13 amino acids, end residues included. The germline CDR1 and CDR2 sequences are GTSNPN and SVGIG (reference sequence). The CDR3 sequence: CACTGEYNSPFHI.

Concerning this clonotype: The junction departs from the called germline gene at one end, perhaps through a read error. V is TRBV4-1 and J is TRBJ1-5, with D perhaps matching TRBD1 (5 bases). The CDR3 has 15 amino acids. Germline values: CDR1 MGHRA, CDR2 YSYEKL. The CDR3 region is CASSQNRAGNQPQRF. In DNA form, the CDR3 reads TGCGCCAGCAGCCAAAATCGGGCAGGGAATCAGCCCCAGCGTTTT.

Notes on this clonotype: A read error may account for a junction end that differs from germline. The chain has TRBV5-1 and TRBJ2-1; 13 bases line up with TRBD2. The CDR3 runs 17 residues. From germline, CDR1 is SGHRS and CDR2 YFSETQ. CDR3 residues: CASSLIPTSGGLNAQFF. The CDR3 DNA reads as TGCGCCAGCAGCTTGATCCCGACTAGCGGGGGGCTTAATGCGCAGTTCTTC.